This T cell receptor (beta chain) is from a study of cytomegalovirus exposure and HLA in healthy donors. 60 Vbeta and 13 Jbeta primers were used in PCR. Sequenced by immunoSEQ multiplex PCR; TCRdb stores in-frame clones only, minus some. This repertoire shows 100,000 to 150,000 clones, around 80% found once; its top ten account for around 1.9%. Looked up from germline, CDR1 is MGHDK and CDR2 is SYGVNS. This CDR3 spans 14 amino acids. With 6 bases removed from V and 8 bases from J, the gap between germline ends came to 16 bases. This clone was counted a single time. Sequenced input: PBMCs. The sequence was collected from a woman aged 45 to 65 in good health and CMV-seronegative. The genes are TRBV25-1 and TRBJ1-4; D might be TRBD1 (6 bases). CDR3 sequence: CASSRGRGGEKLFF. Here the CDR3 DNA reads TGTGCCAGCAGCCGGGGGCGGGGGGGAGAAAAACTGTTTTTT. The complete variable domain, with remaining parts taken from reference TRBV25-1 and TRBJ1-4, reads EADIYQTPRYLVIGTGKKITLECSQTMGHDKMYWYQQDPGMELHLIHYSYGVNSTEKGDLSSESTVSRIRTEHFPLTLESARPSHTSQYLCASSRGRGGEKLFFGSGTQLSVL.